This T cell receptor beta chain was obtained from a study of chemoradiotherapy in HPV16-positive cancers. V was clipped by 2 bases and J by 8 bases, with 21 bases between them. The V gene's germline CDR1 is SEHNR and CDR2 FQNEAQ (reference sequence). CDR3 length: 16 amino acids. The method was immunoSEQ multiplex PCR; TCRdb's version includes in-frame clones alone and lacks a portion of them. Of roughly 5,200 clones in the sample, around 78% were seen once. Sequenced here: tumor tissue, sampled from a patient who underwent chemoradiotherapy. The clonotype was recovered from a human donor with HPV-associated anogenital cancer. J is TRBJ1-2 and V is TRBV7-9; D remains unclear. The CDR3, as DNA: TGTGCCAGCAGCTTAATGGCAGGCATAACCTCGGGCGGCTACACCTTC. Encoded protein: CASSLMAGITSGGYTF.